These T cell receptor beta chains were read from a single sample in a study of T cells in Graves' hyperthyroidism and ophthalmopathy. From the multiplex PCR reads, TCRdb called clonotypes with MiXCR, one entry per CDR3 protein. The repertoire holds approximately 600,000 distinct CDR3 sequences, roughly 14% seen once, with 3.5% to 4.5% in the top ten. The material sequenced was blood. These receptors were taken from a woman aged 40 to 50 with Graves' ophthalmopathy. The CDR3 runs from the conserved cysteine through the conserved F or W. The D gene is left open where the match is weak. Clone size is not always given. Where it is, it says once, few, many or a class for expanded clones.

NA NA TRBJ2-5 TRBV6-1 TGTGCCAGCAGTCTTACGGACTACCAAGAGACCCAGTACTTC CASSLTDYQETQYF
NA TRBD2 TRBJ2-5 TRBV2 TGTGCCAGCAGTGAAGGGCTAGCGGGAGTTACAGCACCGCGAGAGACCCAGTACTTC CASSEGLAGVTAPRETQYF
once TRBD1 TRBJ1-1 TRBV28 TGTGCCAGTTACCGGACAGGATACACTGAAGCTTTCTTT CASYRTGYTEAFF
many TRBD1 TRBJ1-1 TRBV5-1 TGCGCCAGCAGCTTGGGACAGGGCTATCTCCCTGAAGCTTTCTTT CASSLGQGYLPEAFF
many NA TRBJ2-5 TRBV19 TGTGCCAGTAGTATAGAAGGCAGCTACCAAGAGACCCAGTACTTC CASSIEGSYQETQYF
many TRBD1 TRBJ1-1 TRBV27 TGTGCCACTACACCTTCAGGAGTCCAGGGGGCTGGCACTGAAGCTTTCTTT CATTPSGVQGAGTEAFF
many NA TRBJ2-2 TRBV27 TGTGCCAGCAGTTCGACCCCTTTGAACACCGGGGAGCTGTTTTTT CASSSTPLNTGELFF
many TRBD1 TRBJ1-2 TRBV29-1 TGCAGCGGACAAAAACTGGTGACAGGGCCTAACTATGGCTACACCTTC CSGQKLVTGPNYGYTF
many TRBD2 TRBJ2-1 TRBV27 TGTGCCAGCAGTTTAGGTCTAGCGGGAATTGATGAGCAGTTCTTC CASSLGLAGIDEQFF
many NA TRBJ1-1 TRBV7-9 TGTGCCAGCAGCTTGAGGTTGGCCGAAGCTTTCTTT CASSLRLAEAFF
NA NA TRBJ1-1 TRBV6-2/TRBV6-3 TGTGCCAGCAGGCAGGGGCCGATGAACACTGAAGCTTTCTTT CASRQGPMNTEAFF
few NA TRBJ2-7 TRBV19 TGTGCCAGTAGTATAGGACAGGCATCCTACGAGCAGTACTTC CASSIGQASYEQYF
many NA TRBJ1-1 TRBV29-1 TGCAGCGCTGGGACGGCAAACACTGAAGCTTTCTTT CSAGTANTEAFF
few NA TRBJ2-7 TRBV30 TGTGCCTGGGGATATCCAGGCGGATCCTACGAGCAGTACTTC CAWGYPGGSYEQYF
many TRBD2 TRBJ2-7 TRBV29-1 TGCAGCGTAGATAGCGGGAGAGGAGGGGACGAGCAGTACTTC CSVDSGRGGDEQYF
NA NA TRBJ1-1 TRBV28 TGTGCCAGCAAGGCATACGAGAGGAACACTGAAGCTTTCTTT CASKAYERNTEAFF
many TRBD1 TRBJ2-7 TRBV7-2 TGTGCCAGCAGCTATTTGGGACAGGGGAGTGAGCAGTACTTC CASSYLGQGSEQYF
many TRBD1 TRBJ2-5 TRBV19 TGTGCCAGTAGTATGATAGGGGGCGAGGAGACCCAGTACTTC CASSMIGGEETQYF
many TRBD2 TRBJ2-2 TRBV6-2/TRBV6-3 TGTGCCAGCAGTTACTCGGCTCCTAGCGGGAGGATCACCGGGGAGCTGTTTTTT CASSYSAPSGRITGELFF
many NA TRBJ1-3 TRBV19 TGTGCCAGTAGTATAGATCTCGCGGATTGGACTGGAAACACCATATATTTT CASSIDLADWTGNTIYF
many TRBD1 TRBJ1-2 TRBV12-3/TRBV12-4 TGTGCCAGCAGTGTAGGGACAGGGGCGCTCTATGGCTACACCTTC CASSVGTGALYGYTF
NA TRBD2 TRBJ2-7 TRBV6-5 TGTGCCAGCAGTTACGTCGGTAGACTAGCGGGAGGCGAGCAGTACTTC CASSYVGRLAGGEQYF
many NA TRBJ1-2 TRBV6-5 TGTGCCAGCAGTTACTCCGGGGTATTGTTCACCTTC CASSYSGVLFTF
NA NA TRBJ2-7 TRBV4-1 TGCGCCAGCAGCCAAGCATCGACAGTTCAGAGCTCCTACGAGCAGTACTTC CASSQASTVQSSYEQYF
many NA TRBJ1-5 TRBV12-3/TRBV12-4 TGTGCCAGCAGTTTAGCGCCAAGGGGAAGTCAGCCCCAGCATTTT CASSLAPRGSQPQHF
many NA TRBJ1-5 TRBV27 TGTGCCAGCCGACCCCGCGGGGTGTATAGCAATCAGCCCCAGCATTTT CASRPRGVYSNQPQHF
many NA TRBJ1-1 TRBV7-9 TGTGCCAGCAGCCAAGCCACTGAAGCTTTCTTT CASSQATEAFF
many NA TRBJ1-1 TRBV19 TGTGCCAGTAGTATCGACAGGATGAACACTGAAGCTTTCTTT CASSIDRMNTEAFF
many NA TRBJ2-5 TRBV9 TGTGCCAGCAGCGTAGATGAGGGTTGGGAGACCCAGTACTTC CASSVDEGWETQYF
few NA TRBJ2-6 TRBV6-2/TRBV6-3 TGTGCCAGCAGTTACTCGGGCGTATTCGGCAGAACCAGCTCTGGGGCCAACGTCCTGACTTTC CASSYSGVFGRTSSGANVLTF
NA NA TRBJ2-5 TRBV29-1 TGCAGCGTTGCATTAGAGTTCCAAGAGACCCAGTACTTC CSVALEFQETQYF
few NA TRBJ1-1 TRBV7-2 TGTGCCAGCAGCTTAATCGGTTGGGGTGATACTGAAGCTTTCTTT CASSLIGWGDTEAFF